Listed here are 32 T cell receptor beta chains from one sample, sequenced in a study of blood T cell repertoires in COVID-19. TCRdb's table, derived via immunoSEQ multiplex PCR, lists solely in-frame clones and lacks some. This table has 40,000 to 60,000 clones, approximately 84% appearing once. What was sequenced was peripheral blood. The receptors originated from a man aged 45-65 years with active COVID-19.

The rearrangement links TRBV10-1 to TRBJ2-1; D is ambiguous. From germline, CDR1 is WNHNN and CDR2 SYGVQD (reference sequence). V shed 0 bases and J shed 5 bases, with 8 bases lying between them. This CDR3 has 14 residues. Written as DNA, the CDR3 is TGCGCCAGCAGTGAGTCGGGCAGACACAATGAGCAGTTCTTC. This gives the protein CASSESGRHNEQFF.

The gene calls are TRBV19 and TRBJ2-4; 13 bases fit TRBD2. V trimming: 4 bases; J trimming: 1 base; junction bases outside the gene matches: 10. The CDR3 consists of 19 residues. Germline V gives CDR1 LNHDA, CDR2 SQIVND (reference sequence). The CDR3 reads CASSNSGTSGVGAKNIQYF. Here the CDR3 DNA reads TGTGCCAGTAGTAATTCCGGGACTAGCGGGGTTGGGGCCAAAAACATTCAGTACTTC.

The chain is built from TRBV5-4 and TRBJ1-3; D may be TRBD1 (5 bases). V was trimmed by 0 bases and J by 1 base, leaving 8 bases between them. CDR1 and CDR2 from the germline V gene are SGHNT and YYREEE (reference sequence). There are 15 residues in the CDR3. For the CDR3, the DNA is TGTGCCAGCAGCTTGGTGGGGCAATCTGGAAACACCATATATTTT. It encodes CASSLVGQSGNTIYF.

The chain carries TRBV6-2 or TRBV6-3 and TRBJ2-7; no definite D call. V was cut by 0 bases and J by 3 bases, with 9 bases left in between. Germline V gives CDR1 MNHEY, CDR2 SVGEGT. This CDR3 is built from 14 residues. In DNA form, the CDR3 reads TGTGCCAGCAGTTACTCAGGTCCGGGCTACGAGCAGTACTTC. Encoded protein: CASSYSGPGYEQYF.

J is TRBJ2-5 and V is TRBV2; TRBD2 matches 13 bases. CDR3 size: 16 residues. V lost 6 bases and J lost 1; bases outside the gene matches: 5. Germline CDR1 and CDR2: SNHLY and FYNNEI. DNA of the CDR3: TGTGCCAGCAGACGGACTAGCGGGGGCCTCCAAGAGACCCAGTACTTC. It yields the protein CASRRTSGGLQETQYF.

The V and J genes are TRBV5-1 and TRBJ2-3, with 9 bases identical to TRBD2. The CDR3 runs 16 residues. Germline CDR1 and CDR2: SGHRS and YFSETQ. V trimming: 4 bases; J trimming: 1 base; junction bases outside the gene matches: 7. This CDR3 reads CASSPASSGGTDTQYF. The CDR3 DNA reads as TGCGCCAGCAGCCCCGCCTCTAGCGGGGGCACAGATACGCAGTATTTT.

This clone was recorded a few times. V usage is TRBV28 and J usage is TRBJ2-5; 8 bases line up with TRBD2. The V and J ends lost 5 bases and 0 bases, in that order; junction bases with no gene match: 2. The CDR3 length is 14 residues. Germline V lookup: CDR1 MDHEN, CDR2 SYDVKM. CDR3 DNA: TGTGCCAGCAGTCCACTAGCGGACCAAGAGACCCAGTACTTC. This encodes CASSPLADQETQYF.

The genes are TRBV4-1 and TRBJ2-3, with TRBD1 matching 12 bases. V shed 3 bases and J 7 bases; nucleotides not matched to a gene: 5. CDR3 length: 15 amino acids. From germline, CDR1 is MGHRA and CDR2 YSYEKL. CDR3 coding DNA: TGCGCCAGCAGCCAGGGACAGGGGGCCGAGAATACGCAGTATTTT. Protein sequence: CASSQGQGAENTQYF.

The chain has TRBV20-1 and TRBJ1-1, with no clear D. In germline, CDR1 is DFQATT, CDR2 SNEGSKA (reference sequence). V was clipped by 5 bases and J by 11 bases, with 12 bases between them. The CDR3 totals 10 residues. The CDR3, as DNA: TGCAGTGCTTCCAGACCTAGGGCTTTCTTT. Its translation is CSASRPRAFF.

This chain uses TRBV21-1 with TRBJ1-5; the D call of TRBD1 is as the table states it, not checked on the DNA. TRBV21-1 is a pseudogene. CDR3 length equals 16 residues. CDR3: CASSKDKIFSNQPQHF. As DNA, the CDR3 is TGTGCCAGCAGCAAAGACAAGATCTTTAGCAATCAGCCCCAGCATTTT.

The chain links TRBV11-2 to TRBJ2-7; D is uncertain. The CDR3 is made up of 15 amino acids. Germline V lookup: CDR1 SGHAT, CDR2 FQNNGV. V gave up 1 base and J gave up 4 bases, with 14 bases separating them. The CDR3 region is CASSLVANSQYEQYF. DNA for the CDR3: TGTGCCAGCAGCTTAGTGGCGAACAGCCAGTACGAGCAGTACTTC.

The genes are TRBV6-1 and TRBJ2-7; 7 positions match TRBD1. V lost 1 base, J lost 1 base, and 7 bases stayed unmatched. Germline CDR1 MNHNS, CDR2 SASEGT. CDR3 length equals 16 residues. CDR3 sequence reads: CASSEDEGQPSYEQYF. The CDR3 coding sequence is TGTGCCAGCAGTGAAGACGAGGGACAGCCGTCCTACGAGCAGTACTTC.

The rearrangement uses TRBV2 and TRBJ2-5; weak D call: TRBD2 (6 bases). Deletions cut 7 bases from V and 5 bases from J, with 20 bases between. This CDR3 comprises 15 residues. The V gene's germline CDR1 is SNHLY and CDR2 FYNNEI. CDR3 sequence: CASTQEGRGRETQYF. The CDR3 coding sequence is TGTGCCAGCACCCAGGAGGGTAGGGGAAGGGAGACCCAGTACTTC.

The rearrangement uses TRBV19 and TRBJ1-1; 8 bases map to TRBD1. Losses at the gene ends were 3 bases for V and 0 bases for J; bases not matched to a gene: 9. The germline CDR1 and CDR2 sequences are LNHDA and SQIVND (reference sequence). The CDR3 has 17 amino acids. The CDR3 reads CASSMGGTGAMNTEAFF. The DNA of the CDR3 is TGTGCCAGTAGTATGGGAGGGACAGGAGCGATGAACACTGAAGCTTTCTTT.

The chain joins TRBV5-4 to TRBJ1-2, with D perhaps matching TRBD1 (5 bases). CDR1 is SGHNT and CDR2 is YYREEE in the germline V gene (reference sequence). V was pared by 0 bases and J by 8 bases, with 11 bases between. The CDR3 covers 13 residues. The CDR3 here is CASSLGHSGGYTF. In nucleotides, the CDR3 is TGTGCCAGCAGCTTGGGCCATTCAGGGGGCTACACCTTC.

J is TRBJ2-7 and V is TRBV3-1 (or the pseudogene TRBV3-2); 10 positions agree with TRBD2. The CDR3 is 14 amino acids. The V and J ends lost 4 bases and 4 bases, in that order; junction bases with no gene match: 4. Germline V lookup: CDR1 LGHDT, CDR2 YNNKEL (reference sequence). The chain's CDR3 is CASSRSGGAYEQYF. The CDR3 nucleotides are TGTGCCAGCAGCCGAAGCGGGGGGGCGTACGAGCAGTACTTC.

V usage is TRBV9 and J usage is TRBJ1-1; D unresolved. The germline V and J ends were trimmed by 3 bases and 0 bases, with 9 bases remaining between them. CDR3 size: 14 residues. Germline V gene data show CDR1 as SGDLS and CDR2 as YYNGEE. The CDR3 DNA sequence: TGTGCCAGCAGCGGAGGGAGTTTGAACACTGAAGCTTTCTTT. Protein product: CASSGGSLNTEAFF.

This chain joins TRBV7-6 and TRBJ2-3; tentative D call: TRBD1 (6 bases). The germline V and J ends were trimmed by 5 bases and 2 bases, with 17 bases remaining between them. CDR1 and CDR2 from the germline V gene are SGHVS and FNYEAQ. The CDR3 contains 16 residues. CDR3 DNA sequence: TGTGCCAGCAGCACGGGACACGCGATATCCACAGATACGCAGTATTTT. Protein: CASSTGHAISTDTQYF.

The chain is built from TRBV4-3 and TRBJ1-6; D gene uncertain. Deletions cut 1 base from V and 4 bases from J, with 8 bases between. This CDR3 has 15 amino acids. Germline V CDR1 and CDR2: LGHNA, YSLEER. CDR3 loop: CASSQGPGYNSPLHF. The CDR3, as DNA: TGCGCCAGCAGCCAAGGTCCGGGATATAATTCACCCCTCCACTTT.

This clone was picked up one time. J is TRBJ2-7 and V is TRBV14; D remains unclear. Germline values: CDR1 SGHDN, CDR2 FVKESK. Trimming removed 5 bases at V and 2 bases at J, with 7 bases between. The length of the CDR3 is 12 residues. This CDR3 is CASSVGPYEQYF. CDR3 in DNA: TGTGCCAGCAGCGTGGGCCCCTACGAGCAGTACTTC. Drawing the rest from reference TRBV14 and TRBJ2-7, the complete variable domain is EAGVTQFPSHSVIEKGQTVTLRCDPISGHDNLYWYRRVMGKEIKFLLHFVKESKQDESGMPNNRFLAERTGGTYSTLKVQPAELEDSGVYFCASSVGPYEQYFGPGTRLTVT.

This rearrangement joins TRBV28 to TRBJ2-5, with TRBD2 matching 9 bases. CDR1 is MDHEN, CDR2 SYDVKM, per germline. This CDR3 comprises 16 residues. V lost 2 bases, J lost 4 bases, and 8 bases stayed unmatched. The CDR3: CASSLMESGGLETQYF. The DNA of the CDR3 is TGTGCCAGCAGTTTAATGGAAAGCGGGGGGTTAGAGACCCAGTACTTC.

The sample holds a few counts of this clone. The chain is built from TRBV9 and TRBJ2-1, with D possibly being TRBD2 (6 bases). Germline V gene data show CDR1 as SGDLS and CDR2 as YYNGEE. The CDR3 has 15 residues. V lost 0 bases to trimming and J lost 2 bases, with 9 bases between them. CDR3 DNA: TGTGCCAGCAGCGTAGGTAGCGGACCCTACAATGAGCAGTTCTTC. This sequence encodes CASSVGSGPYNEQFF.

The chain is built from TRBV6-5 and TRBJ2-7, with 7 bases that match TRBD1. The CDR3 extends over 14 amino acids. Germline V gives CDR1 MNHEY, CDR2 SVGAGI. V lost 6 bases and J lost 5; bases outside the gene matches: 10. CDR3 sequence reads: CASRLRQGTNEQYF. CDR3 nucleotide sequence: TGTGCCAGCAGACTCCGACAGGGTACGAACGAGCAGTACTTC.

The rearrangement joins TRBV24-1 to TRBJ2-3, with D perhaps matching TRBD2 (6 bases). CDR1 KGHDR and CDR2 SFDVKD come from the germline V gene. The V and J ends lost 3 bases and 4 bases respectively, with 19 bases between them. The CDR3 extends over 17 amino acids. CDR3 coding DNA: TGTGCCACCAGTGATGCGCTTGGGGGAGGCGTCCCAGATACGCAGTATTTT. It yields the protein CATSDALGGGVPDTQYF.

The CDR3 reads CASSLGVAGHEQFF. The DNA for the CDR3 is TGTGCCAGCAGCTTAGGGGTAGCGGGCCATGAGCAGTTCTTC. The rearrangement uses TRBV7-6 and TRBJ2-1, with 7 bases that match TRBD2. The CDR3 contains 14 residues. Trimming removed 1 base from V and 8 bases from J; junction bases left unmatched: 5. Germline loops: CDR1 SGHVS, CDR2 FNYEAQ.

In its sample, this clone was seen a few times. The rearrangement links TRBV6-6 to TRBJ1-2; a weak D match, TRBD1 (5 bases). CDR1 and CDR2 from the germline V gene are MNHNY and SVGAGI (reference sequence). The CDR3 has 13 residues. V was clipped by 7 bases and J by 1 base, with 10 bases between them. The CDR3 protein is CASILRGNYGYTF. In nucleotides, the CDR3 is TGTGCCAGCATCCTAAGGGGTAACTATGGCTACACCTTC.

This chain joins TRBV12-3 or TRBV12-4 and TRBJ1-3; D gene unclear. There are 13 residues in the CDR3. V was pared by 6 bases and J by 0 bases, with 6 bases between. This chain's CDR3 is CASRRNSGNTIYF. The CDR3 DNA sequence: TGTGCCAGCAGGAGGAACTCTGGAAACACCATATATTTT.

This clone was seen a handful of times. The V gene is TRBV5-1, the J gene TRBJ2-1; 9 positions match TRBD2. The length of the CDR3 is 15 residues. After removal of 0 bases from V and 4 bases from J, the junction contained 2 bases not matched to a gene. Germline-derived CDR1 and CDR2 are SGHRS and YFSETQ. This chain's CDR3 is CASSLEGLAYNEQFF. Here the CDR3 DNA reads TGCGCCAGCAGCTTGGAGGGACTAGCTTACAATGAGCAGTTCTTC.

Only one count was recorded for this clone. V and J are TRBV5-1 and TRBJ2-7; 8 nucleotides align to TRBD1. CDR1 is SGHRS, CDR2 YFSETQ, per germline. The CDR3 spans 15 residues. V was pared by 1 base and J by 3 bases, with 6 bases of the junction left unmatched. Written as DNA, the CDR3 is TGCGCCAGCAGCTTGACGACAGGGGAAGTCTACGAGCAGTACTTC. It is translated as CASSLTTGEVYEQYF.

This clone was seen a single time. The chain recombines TRBV7-7 with TRBJ2-2; 7 bases line up with TRBD1. This CDR3 comprises 15 residues. V gave up 5 bases and J gave up 2 bases; unmatched junction bases: 5. Per germline, CDR1 SSHAT and CDR2 FNYEAQ (reference sequence). The CDR3 here is CASSRGQLNTGELFF. In DNA form, the CDR3 reads TGTGCCAGCAGCAGGGGACAGCTAAACACCGGGGAGCTGTTTTTT.

This chain uses TRBV11-2 with TRBJ2-5, with 7 positions matching TRBD1. After removal of 3 bases from V and 4 bases from J, the junction contained 5 bases not matched to a gene. This CDR3 contains 14 residues. Germline CDR1 reads SGHAT; CDR2 reads FQNNGV. The CDR3 sequence: CASSFIGGPETQYF. The CDR3, as DNA: TGTGCCAGCAGCTTTATAGGGGGCCCAGAGACCCAGTACTTC. The full variable domain, rest sourced from reference TRBV11-2 and TRBJ2-5, is EAGVAQSPRYKIIEKRQSVAFWCNPISGHATLYWYQQILGQGPKLLIQFQNNGVVDDSQLPKDRFSAERLKGVDSTLKIQPAKLEDSAVYLCASSFIGGPETQYFGPGTRLLVL.

Here the CDR3 DNA reads TGTGCCAGCAGTGTACCCGGGACAGGGGGCAATGAGCAGTTCTTC. Translation: CASSVPGTGGNEQFF. This chain links TRBV25-1 with TRBJ2-1, with 11 bases that match TRBD1. Germline V gives CDR1 MGHDK, CDR2 SYGVNS. Trimming removed 4 bases from V and 6 bases from J; junction bases left unmatched: 5. The CDR3 covers 15 residues.